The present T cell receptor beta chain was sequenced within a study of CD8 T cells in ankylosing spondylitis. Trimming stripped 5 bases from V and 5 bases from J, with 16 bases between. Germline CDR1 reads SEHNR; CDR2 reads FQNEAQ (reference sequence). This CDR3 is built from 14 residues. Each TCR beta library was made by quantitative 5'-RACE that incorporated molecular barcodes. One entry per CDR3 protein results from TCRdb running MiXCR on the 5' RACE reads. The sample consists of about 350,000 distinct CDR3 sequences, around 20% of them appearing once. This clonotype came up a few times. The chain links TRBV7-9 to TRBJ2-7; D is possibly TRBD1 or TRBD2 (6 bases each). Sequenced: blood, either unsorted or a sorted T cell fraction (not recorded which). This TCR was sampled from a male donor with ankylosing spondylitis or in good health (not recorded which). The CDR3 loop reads CASSPVGGADEQYF. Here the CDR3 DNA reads TGTGCCAGCAGCCCGGTCGGGGGCGCGGACGAGCAGTACTTC.